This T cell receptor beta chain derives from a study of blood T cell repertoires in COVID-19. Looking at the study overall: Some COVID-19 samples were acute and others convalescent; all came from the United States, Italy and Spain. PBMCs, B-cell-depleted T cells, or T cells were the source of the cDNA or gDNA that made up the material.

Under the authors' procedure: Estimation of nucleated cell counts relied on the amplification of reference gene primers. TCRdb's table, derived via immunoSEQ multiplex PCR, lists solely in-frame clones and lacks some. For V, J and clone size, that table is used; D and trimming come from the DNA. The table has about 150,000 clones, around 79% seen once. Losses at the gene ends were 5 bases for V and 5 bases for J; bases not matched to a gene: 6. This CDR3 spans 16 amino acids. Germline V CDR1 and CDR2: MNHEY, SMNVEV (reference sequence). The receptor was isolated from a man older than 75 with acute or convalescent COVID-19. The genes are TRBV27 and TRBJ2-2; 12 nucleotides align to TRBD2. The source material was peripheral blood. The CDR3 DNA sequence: TGTGCCAGCAGTAGAACTAGCGGGGGGCGGACCGGGGAGCTGTTTTTT. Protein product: CASSRTSGGRTGELFF.